A single sample is the source of the 23 T cell receptor beta chains below, sequenced in a study of OX40 agonist ivuxolimab in advanced cancers. Library preparation employed the immunoSEQ multiplex PCR assay. Drawn from immuneACCESS, this table holds only the in-frame rearrangements with V and J called that TCRdb kept. Clones are partly lost; checked studies trace under half to an unresolved V gene and leave the rest unexplained. For this sample the table gives about 94,000 clones, of which around nine tenths were detected only once. The ten biggest clones cover just over 0.3% of the sample. Sample: CD4+ or CD8+ T cells sorted from blood, taken in a trial of the OX40 agonist ivuxolimab. These receptor sequences come from an adult with an advanced solid tumor such as melanoma, head and neck, liver or kidney cancer.

J is TRBJ1-2 and V is TRBV11-2; tentative D call: TRBD1 (6 bases). The CDR3 runs to 15 residues. Germline V gives CDR1 SGHAT, CDR2 FQNNGV. Trimming removed 1 base at V and 4 bases at J, with 13 bases between. The CDR3 coding sequence is TGTGCCAGCAGCTTAGTTGTGGGGGGCTCCTATGGCTACACCTTC. This codes for CASSLVVGGSYGYTF.

The rearrangement joins TRBV19 to TRBJ2-2, with TRBD2 matching 14 bases. The trim removed 3 bases at V and 0 bases at J, leaving 3 bases unmatched. Per germline, CDR1 LNHDA and CDR2 SQIVND (reference sequence). The CDR3 loop spans 18 amino acids. CDR3 bases: TGTGCCAGTAGTATTCGACTAGCGGGGGGGACGAACACCGGGGAGCTGTTTTTT. Translated, it gives CASSIRLAGGTNTGELFF. Drawing the rest from reference TRBV19 and TRBJ2-2, the complete variable domain is DGGITQSPKYLFRKEGQNVTLSCEQNLNHDAMYWYRQDPGQGLRLIYYSQIVNDFQKGDIAEGYSVSREKKESFPLTVTSAQKNPTAFYLCASSIRLAGGTNTGELFFGEGSRLTVL.

The chain has TRBV7-3 and TRBJ1-2; 9 nucleotides agree with TRBD1. This CDR3 region has 16 residues. Germline V CDR1 and CDR2: SGHTA, FQGTGA. Trimming cost V 2 bases and J 4 bases; bases outside gene matches: 8. The DNA for the CDR3 is TGTGCCAGCAGCTTAGGAGGTTCGGACAGGGGCTATGGCTACACCTTC. The encoded protein is CASSLGGSDRGYGYTF.

The sample holds one count of this clone. The chain recombines TRBV10-3 with TRBJ1-5; D unclear. V was trimmed by 4 bases and J by 3 bases, leaving 10 bases between them. The length of the CDR3 is 14 residues. From germline, CDR1 is ENHRY and CDR2 SYGVKD. The CDR3, as DNA: TGTGCCATCAGTGGGCAGCTTCACAATCAGCCCCAGCATTTT. Its translation: CAISGQLHNQPQHF.

The rearrangement uses TRBV9 and TRBJ1-4, with D perhaps matching TRBD1 (5 bases). CDR1 and CDR2 (germline): SGDLS, YYNGEE. V was clipped by 4 bases and J by 3 bases, with 13 bases between them. The CDR3 extends over 15 amino acids. For the CDR3, the DNA is TGTGCCAGCAGCAACCGGGACCGACCTAATGAAAAACTGTTTTTT. Protein product: CASSNRDRPNEKLFF. The whole variable domain, remainder taken from reference TRBV9 and TRBJ1-4, is DSGVTQTPKHLITATGQRVTLRCSPRSGDLSVYWYQQSLDQGLQFLIQYYNGEERAKGNILERFSAQQFPDLHSELNLSSLELGDSALYFCASSNRDRPNEKLFFGSGTQLSVL.

V is TRBV9 and J is TRBJ2-5; 8 nucleotides match TRBD1. V gave up 2 bases and J gave up 0 bases; unmatched junction bases: 9. From germline, CDR1 is SGDLS and CDR2 YYNGEE. CDR3 length: 17 amino acids. In DNA, the CDR3 is TGTGCCAGCAGCGTTGGGGGTGGCAGGGGGCACCAAGAGACCCAGTACTTC. Amino acid sequence: CASSVGGGRGHQETQYF.

The chain combines TRBV5-4 with TRBJ1-2; no firm D call. Trimming stripped 1 base from V and 5 bases from J, with 12 bases between. The CDR3 has 14 amino acids. Germline V lookup: CDR1 SGHNT, CDR2 YYREEE (reference sequence). The CDR3 nucleotides read TGTGCCAGCAGCTTGCGGGGATTCAATTATGGCTACACCTTC. It is translated as CASSLRGFNYGYTF.

CDR3 in amino acids: CASSVGGTDNQPQHF. CDR3 sequence (DNA): TGTGCCAGCAGCGTAGGGGGAACTGACAATCAGCCCCAGCATTTT. The rearrangement joins TRBV9 to TRBJ1-5; D uncertain. Looked up from germline, CDR1 is SGDLS and CDR2 is YYNGEE. V was pared by 0 bases and J by 3 bases, with 10 bases between. The CDR3 is 15 amino acids.

The J gene is TRBJ1-4, the V gene TRBV27, with 9 bases aligning to TRBD1. The V and J ends lost 5 bases and 8 bases, in that order; junction bases with no gene match: 6. This CDR3 contains 14 residues. Germline V gives CDR1 MNHEY, CDR2 SMNVEV (reference sequence). CDR3 protein: CASSIRTGVEKLFF. CDR3 DNA sequence: TGTGCCAGCAGTATACGGACAGGGGTGGAAAAACTGTTTTTT. The full variable domain, in which reference TRBV27 and TRBJ1-4 provide the parts outside the CDR3, is EAQVTQNPRYLITVTGKKLTVTCSQNMNHEYMSWYRQDPGLGLRQIYYSMNVEVTDKGDVPEGYKVSRKEKRNFPLILESPSPNQTSLYFCASSIRTGVEKLFFGSGTQLSVL.

The chain joins TRBV30 to TRBJ1-3; D is undetermined. The V end was cut by 4 bases, the J end by 0 bases, with 13 bases between. The CDR3 consists of 15 residues. Germline assignment: CDR1 GTSNPN and CDR2 SVGIG (reference sequence). The CDR3 region is CAWTTRTSSGNTIYF. CDR3 bases: TGTGCCTGGACTACCCGGACGAGCTCTGGAAACACCATATATTTT.

V is TRBV7-2 and J is TRBJ2-1; perhaps TRBD2 as D (5 bases). Germline V lookup: CDR1 SGHTA, CDR2 FQGNSA. The CDR3 sequence is 15 residues long. V was pared by 3 bases and J by 6 bases, with 15 bases between. The CDR3 nucleotides are TGTGCCAGCAGCTTTGTGGCTAGCTACGGCAATGAGCAGTTCTTC. Amino acid sequence: CASSFVASYGNEQFF.

The J gene is TRBJ1-5, the V gene TRBV6-1; 8 bases agree with TRBD1. The length of the CDR3 is 14 residues. The V gene end was trimmed by 6 bases and the J gene end by 3 bases; junction bases not matched to a gene: 4. Germline CDR1 and CDR2: MNHNS and SASEGT. CDR3 nucleotide sequence: TGTGCCAGCAGGACAGGGGTAACCAATCAGCCCCAGCATTTT. Translated, it gives CASRTGVTNQPQHF.

The chain has TRBV25-1 and TRBJ1-6; D gene unclear. Germline V CDR1 and CDR2: MGHDK, SYGVNS. The CDR3 length is 13 residues. Trimming took off 2 bases at V and 8 bases at J, with 7 bases between the two ends. The DNA for the CDR3 is TGTGCCAGCAGTGAAACGAGGGATTCACCCCTCCACTTT. Its translation: CASSETRDSPLHF.

This sequence joins TRBV6-4 and TRBJ2-7; unclear D gene. V gave up 0 bases and J gave up 3 bases, with 6 bases separating them. Germline CDR1 is MRHNA and CDR2 is SNTAGT. The CDR3 consists of 13 residues. The CDR3 is CASSDSGDYEQYF. In nucleotides, the CDR3 is TGTGCCAGCAGTGACTCGGGCGACTACGAGCAGTACTTC.

The V call is TRBV5-1, the J call TRBJ1-6; D is perhaps TRBD1 (6 bases). Trimming took 3 bases from V and 6 from J, leaving 16 bases between them. The CDR3 contains 16 residues. Germline lookup yields CDR1 SGHRS and CDR2 YFSETQ. The CDR3 coding sequence is TGCGCCAGCAGCTGGACAAAGGGGGGGTTTAATTCACCCCTCCACTTT. This codes for CASSWTKGGFNSPLHF.

The CDR3 sequence: CASSQLETQYF. The CDR3 DNA sequence: TGCGCCAGCAGTCAGTTGGAGACCCAGTACTTC. The chain recombines TRBV10-2 with TRBJ2-5; D is ambiguous. CDR3 length: 11 residues. Deletions cut 5 bases from V and 5 bases from J, with 6 bases between. Germline CDR1 WSHSY, CDR2 SAAADI.

This clone was counted between two and nine times. This chain uses TRBV7-9 with TRBJ1-2; D call uncertain. This CDR3 is 17 amino acids long. Trimming cost V 7 bases and J 2 bases, with 23 bases left between them. CDR1 is SEHNR and CDR2 is FQNEAQ in the germline V gene (reference sequence). The CDR3 loop is CASIDLGEWLINYGYTF. In DNA, the CDR3 is TGTGCCAGCATCGATCTCGGAGAGTGGCTAATCAACTATGGCTACACCTTC.

This clone was seen only once. The genes are TRBV6-6 and TRBJ2-5; D is uncertain. Looked up from germline, CDR1 is MNHNY and CDR2 is SVGAGI (reference sequence). The CDR3 is 12 residues long. The V gene lost 7 bases and the J gene lost 4 bases, with 10 bases spanning the gap. CDR3 protein: CASKGQLETQYF. The CDR3 coding sequence is TGTGCCAGCAAAGGGCAGCTAGAGACCCAGTACTTC.

This clone was detected a few times. The genes are TRBV6-1 and TRBJ2-7; D possibly corresponds to TRBD1 (5 bases). This CDR3 is 12 amino acids long. CDR1 is MNHNS, CDR2 SASEGT, per germline. Trimming pared 6 bases from V and 1 base from J, leaving 7 bases between. CDR3 sequence (DNA): TGTGCCAGCAGGGGGCGTTCCTACGAGCAGTACTTC. This gives the protein CASRGRSYEQYF.

The genes are TRBV10-3 and TRBJ1-1; 8 bases are shared with TRBD1. Germline CDR1 is ENHRY and CDR2 is SYGVKD. The CDR3 runs 14 residues. Trimming cost V 3 bases and J 1 base; bases outside gene matches: 1. The CDR3, as DNA: TGTGCCATCAGTGAAGGACAGGGGAACACTGAAGCTTTCTTT. Protein product: CAISEGQGNTEAFF.

This rearrangement joins TRBV11-2 to TRBJ2-7; unclear D gene. The CDR3 spans 15 residues. Germline CDR1 and CDR2: SGHAT and FQNNGV. V was clipped by 5 bases and J by 3 bases, with 17 bases between them. The CDR3 sequence: CASSPTGGRNYEQYF. The CDR3 coding sequence is TGTGCCAGCAGCCCCACCGGCGGAAGGAACTACGAGCAGTACTTC.

The genes are TRBV7-9 and TRBJ2-1; 12 bases fit TRBD2. Germline V gives CDR1 SEHNR, CDR2 FQNEAQ (reference sequence). V lost 1 base to trimming and J lost 8 bases; unmatched junction nucleotides: 12. The CDR3 length is 18 residues. This chain's CDR3 is CASSLVGPSGGAIYEQFF. DNA for the CDR3: TGTGCCAGCAGCTTAGTTGGTCCTAGCGGGGGGGCTATCTATGAGCAGTTCTTC. Together with reference TRBV7-9 and TRBJ2-1, the CDR3 gives the full variable domain: DTGVSQNPRHKITKRGQNVTFRCDPISEHNRLYWYRQTLGQGPEFLTYFQNEAQLEKSRLLSDRFSAERPKGSFSTLEIQRTEQGDSAMYLCASSLVGPSGGAIYEQFFGPGTRLTVL.

The chain has TRBV5-1 and TRBJ2-7, with 10 bases matching TRBD1. Germline CDR1 reads SGHRS; CDR2 reads YFSETQ. V lost 4 bases, J lost 7 bases, and 8 bases stayed unmatched. CDR3 length: 14 amino acids. As DNA, the CDR3 is TGCGCCAGCAGCGCTGGACAGGGGGTTGGGGAGCAGTACTTC. Amino acids: CASSAGQGVGEQYF.